This TCR beta chain derives from a study of cytomegalovirus exposure and HLA in healthy donors. Study information: Unique TCRs from HLA-typed donors, 65 million to 85 million of them, were held in an early data release.

A few counts support this clone. The PCR employed 60 Vbeta primers together with 13 Jbeta primers. Repertoires were generated with immunoSEQ multiplex PCR, while TCRdb's copy carries only in-frame clones and drops some. The table includes around 150,000 clones, around 72% detected once. Unrecorded for this donor was the CMV serostatus. The trim removed 5 bases at V and 1 base at J, leaving 4 bases unmatched. The germline CDR1 and CDR2 sequences are MNHEY and SMNVEV (reference sequence). There are 15 residues in the CDR3. The chain joins TRBV27 to TRBJ2-3; 9 bases agree with TRBD1. The sequence was obtained from a human donor in good health. Sequenced sample: PBMCs. CDR3: CASSQDRGGTDTQYF. The CDR3 nucleotides read TGTGCCAGCAGTCAGGACAGGGGTGGCACAGATACGCAGTATTTT.